One sample yielded the 7 T cell receptor beta chains listed below, sequenced in a study of CD8+ T cells in alopecia areata. Sorting relied on CD4, CD8alpha, NKG2D, NKG2ACE and other markers applied to pooled cutaneous lymph node cells. RNA extraction and reverse transcription yielded cDNA as sequencing template. The protocol was immunoSEQ multiplex PCR, while the TCRdb copy is restricted to in-frame clones and leaves out a portion. This sample has 200,000 to 300,000 clones and no singletons, with 0.9% to 1.5% in the ten largest. The sequenced material came from CD4+ T cells sorted from a lymph node. These receptor sequences come from a C3H/HeJ mouse with alopecia areata. For this strain, the MHC haplotype corresponds to H2-k.

There are a few counts of this clone. Genes and germline come from the mouse. CDR3 bases read: TGTGCCAGCACTTCCGGGACAGACTCC. It yields the protein CASTSGTDS. The full CDR3 reads CASTSGTDSDYTF. V gene TRBV13-1 combines with J gene TRBJ1-2, with TRBD1 matching over 7 bases. The read halts 4 residues ahead of the CDR3 end, with the missing end drawn from the germline J gene. The germline V gene encodes CDR1 NSHNY and CDR2 SYGAGN. The junction had 5 bases not matched to a gene; V was cut back by 6 bases and J by 3 bases. This CDR3 has 13 amino acids.

Concerning this clone itself: Genes and germline come from the mouse. The DNA ends 4 residues before the CDR3 does, and the rest of the CDR3 is filled in from the germline J gene. The J gene is TRBJ1-2, the V gene TRBV13-3; 7 nucleotides line up with TRBD1. The CDR3 is made up of 15 amino acids. Trimming cost V 3 bases and J 3 bases; bases outside gene matches: 8. Germline lookup yields CDR1 NNHDY and CDR2 SYVADS. CDR3 protein: CASSVHRGGDSDYTF. Incomplete CDR3 DNA: TGTGCCAGCAGTGTCCACAGGGGAGGGGACTCC.

On this clone itself: Gene names are mouse gene names. The read ends 4 residues shy of where the CDR3 ends; the end is completed using the germline J gene. Distinct nucleotide sequences in the sample also encode this CDR3. V usage is TRBV5 and J usage is TRBJ2-1; possible D gene TRBD1, 6 bases. The V and J ends lost 4 bases and 1 base respectively, with 8 bases between them. Germline V lookup: CDR1 LGHNA, CDR2 YNLKQL (reference sequence). CDR3 length: 14 amino acids. The DNA read from the CDR3 is TGTGCCAGCAGCCCCGGACAGAACTATGCT. Its protein product is CASSPGQNYA. The entire CDR3 protein reads CASSPGQNYAEQFF.

This clone appeared a few times. These gene names are mouse names. Incomplete CDR3 DNA: TGTGCCAGCAGTATCCCCAGGGGGTATGCT. Its protein product is CASSIPRGYA. The whole CDR3 reads CASSIPRGYAEQFF. This sequence joins TRBV19 and TRBJ2-1, with 7 positions matching TRBD1. From the germline J gene comes the end of the CDR3, since the read stops 4 residues before it. Looked up from germline, CDR1 is FNHDT and CDR2 is SITEND (reference sequence). The CDR3 consists of 14 residues. With 2 bases clipped from V and 4 bases from J, the junction kept 3 bases outside the gene matches.

This clone turned up a few times. Genes and germline are mouse. The CDR3 goes on 4 residues after the read ends, and that part is filled in from the germline J gene. The rearrangement uses TRBV19 and TRBJ2-5; TRBD2 aligns across 9 bases. The CDR3 runs to 14 residues. Germline assignment: CDR1 FNHDT and CDR2 SITEND (reference sequence). The ends lost 5 bases at V and 2 bases at J; junction bases unmatched: 3. CDR3 protein: CASRLGGAQDTQYF. CDR3 DNA (partial): TGTGCCAGCAGACTGGGGGGTGCCCAAGAC.

This clone occurred a few times. Germline and genes: mouse. The read is 4 residues too short to cover the CDR3 end, so that end is filled in from the germline J gene. V and J are TRBV13-3 and TRBJ1-1; D uncertain. The V end was cut by 5 bases, the J end by 1 base, with 6 bases between. This CDR3 is 12 amino acids long. Per the germline V gene, CDR1 is NNHDY and CDR2 is SYVADS. The chain's CDR3 is CASSHKNTEVFF. CDR3 DNA, as far as it was read: TGTGCCAGCAGCCACAAAAACACA.

This clone was observed a few times. Gene names follow the mouse nomenclature. The missing CDR3 end, 4 residues past where the read stops, is filled in from the germline J gene. The genes are TRBV19 and TRBJ2-7; D is possibly TRBD2 (6 bases). CDR1 and CDR2 from the germline V gene are FNHDT and SITEND (reference sequence). The germline V and J ends were trimmed by 6 bases and 3 bases, with 13 bases remaining between them. The CDR3 spans 13 residues. CDR3 bases read: TGTGCCAGCACCCCCCGGGACTTCTAT. Residues: CASTPRDFY. The whole CDR3 region reads CASTPRDFYEQYF.